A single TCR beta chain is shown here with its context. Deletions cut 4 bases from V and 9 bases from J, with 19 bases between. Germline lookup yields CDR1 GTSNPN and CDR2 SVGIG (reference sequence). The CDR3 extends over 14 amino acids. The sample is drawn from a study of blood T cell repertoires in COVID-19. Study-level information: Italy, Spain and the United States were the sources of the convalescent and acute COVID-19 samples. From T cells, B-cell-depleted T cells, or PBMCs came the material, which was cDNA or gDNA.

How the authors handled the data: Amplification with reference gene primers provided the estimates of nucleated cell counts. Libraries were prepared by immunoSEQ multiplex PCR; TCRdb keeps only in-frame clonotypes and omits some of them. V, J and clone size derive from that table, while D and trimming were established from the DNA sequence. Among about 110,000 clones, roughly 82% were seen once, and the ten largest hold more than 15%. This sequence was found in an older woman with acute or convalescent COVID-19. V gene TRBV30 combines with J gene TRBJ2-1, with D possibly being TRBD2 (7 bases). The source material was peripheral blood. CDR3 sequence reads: CAWKVGGLFGEQFF. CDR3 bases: TGTGCCTGGAAGGTGGGGGGGCTCTTCGGTGAGCAGTTCTTC. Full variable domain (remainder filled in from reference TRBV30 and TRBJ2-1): SQTIHQWPATLVQPVGSPLSLECTVEGTSNPNLYWYRQAAGRGLQLLFYSVGIGQISSEVPQNLSASRPQDRQFILSSKKLLLSDSGFYLCAWKVGGLFGEQFFGPGTRLTVL.